This T cell receptor beta chain was sequenced during a study of T cell responses to AZD1222 COVID-19 vaccine. Looked up from germline, CDR1 is PRHDT and CDR2 is FYEKMQ (reference sequence). The CDR3 runs 16 residues. Germline trimming cut 0 bases from V and 4 bases from J; bases unmatched to any gene: 5. The method was immunoSEQ multiplex PCR; TCRdb's version includes in-frame clones alone and lacks a portion of them. The table lists tens of thousands of clones, more than 75% of them singletons, with about 20% in the top ten. For this clone: The antigen is undetermined.

Overall study findings and caveats: Compared with day 0, the breadth and depth of the Spike-specific TCR repertoire rose significantly after two doses of AZD1222. After the peak T cell response, and only then, were repertoires sampled. Across the whole spike, CD4 TCRs peaked at regions 160-218 and 743-854. Nearly half of spike-specific TCRs reportedly target variant regions that are unmutated in the B.1.351 and B.1.1.7 variants.

The receptor was derived from an adult in good health. The source material was peripheral blood, sampled on day 0 of AZD1222 vaccination. This chain connects TRBV13 to TRBJ2-3; TRBD2 aligns across 9 bases. CDR3 coding DNA: TGTGCCAGCAGCTTAGGTGGTAGCGGGGGTTCAGATACGCAGTATTTT. Translated, it gives CASSLGGSGGSDTQYF. The full variable domain, with the rest looked up from reference TRBV13 and TRBJ2-3, is AAGVIQSPRHLIKEKRETATLKCYPIPRHDTVYWYQQGPGQDPQFLISFYEKMQSDKGSIPDRFSAQQFSDYHSELNMSSLELGDSALYFCASSLGGSGGSDTQYFGPGTRLTVL.